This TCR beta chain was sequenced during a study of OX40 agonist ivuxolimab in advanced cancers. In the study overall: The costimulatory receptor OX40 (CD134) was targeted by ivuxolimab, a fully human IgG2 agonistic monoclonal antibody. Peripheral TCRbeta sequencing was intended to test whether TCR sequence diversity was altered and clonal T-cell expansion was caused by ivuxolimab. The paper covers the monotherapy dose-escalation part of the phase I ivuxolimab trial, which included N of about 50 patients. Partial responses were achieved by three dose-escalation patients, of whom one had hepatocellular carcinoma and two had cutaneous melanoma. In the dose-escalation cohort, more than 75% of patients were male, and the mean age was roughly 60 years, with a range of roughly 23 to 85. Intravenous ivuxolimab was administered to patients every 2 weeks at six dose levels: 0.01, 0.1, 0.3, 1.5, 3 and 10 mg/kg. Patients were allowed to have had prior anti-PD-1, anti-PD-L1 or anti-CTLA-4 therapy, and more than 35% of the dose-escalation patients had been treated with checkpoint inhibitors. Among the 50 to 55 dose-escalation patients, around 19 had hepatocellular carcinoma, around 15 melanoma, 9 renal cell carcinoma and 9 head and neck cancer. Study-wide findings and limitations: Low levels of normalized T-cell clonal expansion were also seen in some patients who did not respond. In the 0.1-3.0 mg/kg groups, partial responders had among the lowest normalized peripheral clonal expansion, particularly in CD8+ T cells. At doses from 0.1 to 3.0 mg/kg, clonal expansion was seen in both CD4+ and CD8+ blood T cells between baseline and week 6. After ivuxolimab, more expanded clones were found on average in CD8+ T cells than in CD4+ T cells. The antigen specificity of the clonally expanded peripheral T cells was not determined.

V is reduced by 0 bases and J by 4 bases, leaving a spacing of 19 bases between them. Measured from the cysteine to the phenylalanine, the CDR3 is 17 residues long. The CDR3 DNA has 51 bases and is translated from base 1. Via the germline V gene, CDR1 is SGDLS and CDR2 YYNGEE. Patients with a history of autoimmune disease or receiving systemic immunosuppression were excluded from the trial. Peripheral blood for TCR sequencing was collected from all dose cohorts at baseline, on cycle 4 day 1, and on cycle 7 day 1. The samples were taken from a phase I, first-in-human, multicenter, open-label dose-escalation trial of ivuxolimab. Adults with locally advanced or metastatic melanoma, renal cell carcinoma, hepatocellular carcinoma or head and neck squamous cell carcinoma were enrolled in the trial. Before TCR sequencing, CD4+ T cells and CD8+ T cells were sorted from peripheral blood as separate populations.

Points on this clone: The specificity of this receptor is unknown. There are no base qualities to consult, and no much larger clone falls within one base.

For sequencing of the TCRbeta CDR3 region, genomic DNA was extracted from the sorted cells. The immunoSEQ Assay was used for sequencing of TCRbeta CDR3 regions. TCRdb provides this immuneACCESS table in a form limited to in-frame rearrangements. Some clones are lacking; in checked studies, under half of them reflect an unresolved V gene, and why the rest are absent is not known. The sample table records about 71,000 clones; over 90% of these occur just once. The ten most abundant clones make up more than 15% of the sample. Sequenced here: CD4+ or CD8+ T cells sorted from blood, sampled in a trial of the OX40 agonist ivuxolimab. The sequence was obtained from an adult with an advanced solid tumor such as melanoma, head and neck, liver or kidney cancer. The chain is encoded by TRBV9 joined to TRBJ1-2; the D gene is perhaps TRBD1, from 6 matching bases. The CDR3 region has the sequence CASSVASGALSLYGYTF. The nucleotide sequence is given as TGTGCCAGCAGCGTAGCGTCAGGGGCCCTTAGTCTCTATGGCTACACCTTC.